What follows are 5 T cell receptor beta chains derived from one specimen sequenced in a study of T cells after yellow fever vaccination. From the 5' RACE reads, TCRdb called clonotypes with MiXCR, one entry per CDR3 protein. Counted here are under 550,000 distinct CDR3 sequences, 21% occurring once; the ten biggest clones make up roughly 16%. Material: PBMCs, obtained less than 25 days after the first yellow fever vaccination. All receptors come from a man younger than 30 who received the YFV17D yellow fever vaccine.

This clonotype was counted many times. The rearrangement uses TRBV12-3 or TRBV12-4 and TRBJ2-5; 10 bases are shared with TRBD2. This CDR3 spans 14 amino acids. V was clipped by 4 bases and J by 7 bases; unmatched bases: 6. The CDR3 sequence is CASSSSGGASTQYF. In nucleotides, the CDR3 is TGTGCCAGCAGTTCCAGCGGGGGGGCCTCGACCCAGTACTTC.

The sample holds a few counts of this clonotype. The chain has TRBV6-6 and TRBJ1-1, with D unclear. Trimming left V 5 bases short and J 11 bases short, with 9 bases between. Looked up from germline, CDR1 is MNHNY and CDR2 is SVGAGI (reference sequence). The CDR3 is 10 residues long. The CDR3 nucleotides are TGTGCCAGCAGTCGCGTTGGGGCTTTCTTT. This encodes CASSRVGAFF.

J is TRBJ1-5 and V is TRBV7-2; D is unresolved. The CDR3 contains 15 residues. CDR1 and CDR2 (germline): SGHTA, FQGNSA. V lost 5 bases and J 3 bases, leaving 14 bases between the germline ends. The CDR3 bases are TGTGCCAGCAGCCCCGGAGGATACAACAATCAGCCCCAGCATTTT. The encoded protein is CASSPGGYNNQPQHF.

This clonotype showed up just a few times. In DNA, the CDR3 is TGTGCCAGCAGCGGTCCGCTAGCTGGCGATACGCAGTATTTT. Translating it yields CASSGPLAGDTQYF. The V call is TRBV9, the J call TRBJ2-3; possibly TRBD2 for D (5 bases). CDR3 size: 14 residues. Germline-derived CDR1 and CDR2 are SGDLS and YYNGEE. V gave up 3 bases and J gave up 6 bases, with 14 bases separating them. Looking up the rest from reference TRBV9 and TRBJ2-3 gives the full variable domain: DSGVTQTPKHLITATGQRVTLRCSPRSGDLSVYWYQQSLDQGLQFLIQYYNGEERAKGNILERFSAQQFPDLHSELNLSSLELGDSALYFCASSGPLAGDTQYFGPGTRLTVL.

This clonotype has more than one count but fewer than ten. The chain recombines TRBV4-3 with TRBJ2-3; 10 nucleotides match TRBD2. The CDR3 totals 16 residues. Trimming removed 0 bases from V and 4 bases from J; junction bases left unmatched: 4. The germline gives CDR1 LGHNA, CDR2 YSLEER. Here the CDR3 reads CASSQDLAGGADTQYF. CDR3 nucleotide sequence: TGCGCCAGCAGCCAAGATTTAGCGGGGGGCGCAGATACGCAGTATTTT.